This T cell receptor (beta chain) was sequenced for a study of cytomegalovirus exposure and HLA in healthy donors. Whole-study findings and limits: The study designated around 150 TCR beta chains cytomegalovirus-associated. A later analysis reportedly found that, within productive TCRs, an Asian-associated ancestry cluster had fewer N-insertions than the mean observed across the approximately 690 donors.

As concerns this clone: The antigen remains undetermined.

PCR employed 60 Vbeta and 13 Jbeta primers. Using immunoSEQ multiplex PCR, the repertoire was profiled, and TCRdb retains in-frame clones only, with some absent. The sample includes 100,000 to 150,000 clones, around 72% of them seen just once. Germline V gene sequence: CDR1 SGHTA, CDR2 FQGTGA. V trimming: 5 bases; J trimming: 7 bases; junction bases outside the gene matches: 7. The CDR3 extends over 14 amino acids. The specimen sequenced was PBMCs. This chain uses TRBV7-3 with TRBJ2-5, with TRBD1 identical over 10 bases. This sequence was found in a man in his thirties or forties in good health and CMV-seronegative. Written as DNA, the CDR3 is TGTGCCAGCAGCCAGGACAGGGGGTTTGGGACCCAGTACTTC. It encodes CASSQDRGFGTQYF.